This entry describes one TCR beta chain. Isolation yielded PBMCs, at least 6.5 million per sample, in every case. These data are taken from a study of blood T cells in healthy people across ages. A sample-barcoded 5' primer and a J-beta primer mix were used in a second PCR of about 6 to 11 cycles. TCRdb processed the 5' RACE reads anew with MiXCR; each CDR3 protein has one entry. The repertoire holds 850,000 to 1,300,000 distinct CDR3 sequences, 35% to 50% seen once, with approximately 20% in the top ten. Germline CDR1 reads SQVTM; CDR2 reads ANQGSEA. The CDR3 extends over 15 amino acids. Trimming shortened V by 6 bases and J by 3 bases, and 18 bases separated the two germline ends.

The material sequenced was blood. The receptor's source is a woman aged 60-75 years in good health. The chain employs TRBV29-1 and TRBJ2-1; D gene unclear. The CDR3 reads CSVAWVESFYNEQFF. CDR3 DNA sequence: TGCAGCGTCGCTTGGGTGGAGAGCTTCTACAATGAGCAGTTCTTC.